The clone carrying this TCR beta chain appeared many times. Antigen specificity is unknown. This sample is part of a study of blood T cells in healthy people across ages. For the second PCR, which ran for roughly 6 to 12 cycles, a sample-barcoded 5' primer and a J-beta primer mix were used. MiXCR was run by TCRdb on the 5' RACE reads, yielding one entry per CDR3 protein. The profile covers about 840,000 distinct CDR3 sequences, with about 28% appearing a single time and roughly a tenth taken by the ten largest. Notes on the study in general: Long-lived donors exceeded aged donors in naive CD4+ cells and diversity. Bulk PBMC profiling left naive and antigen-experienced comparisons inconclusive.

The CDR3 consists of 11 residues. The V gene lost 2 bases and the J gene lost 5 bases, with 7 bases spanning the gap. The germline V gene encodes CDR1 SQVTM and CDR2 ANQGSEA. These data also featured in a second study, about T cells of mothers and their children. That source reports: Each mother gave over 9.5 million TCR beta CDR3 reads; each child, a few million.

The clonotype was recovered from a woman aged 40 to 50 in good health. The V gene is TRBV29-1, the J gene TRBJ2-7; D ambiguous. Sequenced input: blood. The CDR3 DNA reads TGCAGCGTTGAATCCCCCCACGAGCAGTACTTC. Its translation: CSVESPHEQYF.